One sample yielded the 32 T cell receptor beta chains listed below, sequenced in a study of technical replicates of blood from a handful of donors. Only in-frame clones appear in the TCRdb table, and some are missing; sequencing was by immunoSEQ multiplex PCR. The table includes roughly 72,000 clones, 85% to 95% detected once. Sequenced input: T cells isolated from PBMCs. The receptors stem from a human donor in good health.

The V gene is TRBV29-1, the J gene TRBJ1-1; the D is unclear. V lost 7 bases to trimming and J lost 0 bases, with 9 bases between them. Germline V lookup: CDR1 SQVTM, CDR2 ANQGSEA. The CDR3 loop spans 12 amino acids. The CDR3 DNA is TGCAGCGCCCCGGTACTGAACACTGAAGCTTTCTTT. This translates into CSAPVLNTEAFF. Full variable domain (rest looked up from reference TRBV29-1 and TRBJ1-1): SAVISQKPSRDICQRGTSLTIQCQVDSQVTMMFWYRQQPGQSLTLIATANQGSEATYESGFVIDKFPISRPNLTFSTLTVSNMSPEDSSIYLCSAPVLNTEAFFGQGTRLTVV.

J is TRBJ2-3 and V is TRBV28, with D unclear. Trimming pared 9 bases from V and 2 bases from J, leaving 9 bases between. The CDR3 runs 12 residues. CDR1 and CDR2 from the germline V gene are MDHEN and SYDVKM. The DNA of the CDR3 is TGTGCCAGTTTAGCAGACACAGATACGCAGTATTTT. Translated, it gives CASLADTDTQYF.

The chain combines TRBV7-9 with TRBJ2-3; maybe TRBD2 (5 bases). V was cut by 2 bases and J by 6 bases, with 6 bases left in between. In germline, CDR1 is SEHNR, CDR2 FQNEAQ (reference sequence). The CDR3 is 12 residues long. The CDR3 spells CASSLSGDTQYF. The CDR3 DNA is TGTGCCAGCAGCTTATCGGGGGATACGCAGTATTTT.

This clone was counted once. The rearrangement links TRBV28 to TRBJ1-1, with TRBD1 as a possible D gene (6 bases). There are 12 residues in the CDR3. V shed 9 bases and J shed 6 bases, with 14 bases lying between them. Looked up from germline, CDR1 is MDHEN and CDR2 is SYDVKM. DNA of the CDR3: TGTGCCAGTAGACAGGCGTTATCTGAAGCTTTCTTT. Protein: CASRQALSEAFF.

This clone has only one observation. The rearrangement links TRBV6-5 to TRBJ1-4, with D unresolved. The ends were cut back, 5 bases at V and 8 bases at J, with 12 bases in the middle. The length of the CDR3 is 13 residues. Germline V gives CDR1 MNHEY, CDR2 SVGAGI. The chain's CDR3 is CASSRGRFEKLFF. DNA of the CDR3: TGTGCCAGCAGTCGGGGAAGATTCGAAAAACTGTTTTTT.

The V and J genes are TRBV29-1 and TRBJ1-1, with D maybe TRBD1 (5 bases). V gave up 7 bases and J gave up 4 bases, with 19 bases separating them. CDR1 is SQVTM and CDR2 is ANQGSEA in the germline V gene. The CDR3 covers 14 residues. The CDR3 protein is CSATLGALGTEAFF. In nucleotides, the CDR3 is TGCAGCGCGACGCTAGGGGCTTTAGGCACTGAAGCTTTCTTT. The full variable domain, completed using reference TRBV29-1 and TRBJ1-1, is SAVISQKPSRDICQRGTSLTIQCQVDSQVTMMFWYRQQPGQSLTLIATANQGSEATYESGFVIDKFPISRPNLTFSTLTVSNMSPEDSSIYLCSATLGALGTEAFFGQGTRLTVV.

J is TRBJ1-1 and V is TRBV7-9, with 7 bases lining up with TRBD1. This CDR3 is 15 amino acids long. CDR1 is SEHNR, CDR2 FQNEAQ, per germline (reference sequence). The V and J ends lost 6 bases and 2 bases, in that order; junction bases with no gene match: 9. The CDR3, as DNA: TGTGCCAGCAGGCCGATGGGACAGCCTAACACTGAAGCTTTCTTT. Its protein is CASRPMGQPNTEAFF.

This clone has just one count. This chain uses TRBV29-1 with TRBJ1-1; possible D gene TRBD1, 6 bases. The CDR3 has 11 amino acids. V was pared by 7 bases and J by 4 bases, with 10 bases between. Germline assignment: CDR1 SQVTM and CDR2 ANQGSEA. The CDR3 coding sequence is TGCAGCGGACGGGACACCACTGAAGCTTTCTTT. The encoded protein is CSGRDTTEAFF.

V and J are TRBV7-2 and TRBJ1-1; weak D call: TRBD1 (6 bases). CDR1 is SGHTA and CDR2 is FQGNSA in the germline V gene. V was trimmed by 5 bases and J by 1 base, leaving 8 bases between them. CDR3 length: 13 amino acids. CDR3 bases: TGTGCCAGCAGCGAACAGGGGAACACTGAAGCTTTCTTT. Its protein is CASSEQGNTEAFF.

The rearrangement links TRBV7-2 to TRBJ2-7; no clear D. The CDR3 totals 12 residues. CDR1 is SGHTA, CDR2 FQGNSA, per germline. V was trimmed by 1 base and J by 3 bases, leaving 4 bases between them. This CDR3 is CASSLVGYEQYF. In DNA form, the CDR3 reads TGTGCCAGCAGCTTAGTCGGCTACGAGCAGTACTTC. The variable domain in full, completed from reference TRBV7-2 and TRBJ2-7, reads GAGVSQSPSNKVTEKGKDVELRCDPISGHTALYWYRQSLGQGLEFLIYFQGNSAPDKSGLPSDRFSAERTGGSVSTLTIQRTQQEDSAVYLCASSLVGYEQYFGPGTRLTVT.

Turning to this clone: Distinct nucleotide sequences in the sample also encode this CDR3. The chain joins TRBV7-9 to TRBJ2-7; D uncertain. The CDR3 spans 11 residues. Trimming shortened V by 4 bases and J by 4 bases, and 5 bases separated the two germline ends. Per the germline V gene, CDR1 is SEHNR and CDR2 is FQNEAQ (reference sequence). The DNA for the CDR3 is TGTGCCAGCAGCTCTTTGTACGAGCAGTACTTC. Protein product: CASSSLYEQYF. The full variable domain, rest sourced from reference TRBV7-9 and TRBJ2-7, is DTGVSQNPRHKITKRGQNVTFRCDPISEHNRLYWYRQTLGQGPEFLTYFQNEAQLEKSRLLSDRFSAERPKGSFSTLEIQRTEQGDSAMYLCASSSLYEQYFGPGTRLTVT.

The V gene is TRBV5-6, the J gene TRBJ1-5; perhaps TRBD1 as D (5 bases). V lost 0 bases, J lost 4 bases, and 8 bases lay in between. In germline, CDR1 is SGHDT, CDR2 YYEEEE. The CDR3 loop spans 14 amino acids. Here the CDR3 DNA reads TGTGCCAGCAGCTTGGGGGCAGGGAATCAGCCCCAGCATTTT. Protein sequence: CASSLGAGNQPQHF. The variable domain in full, with the rest retrieved from reference TRBV5-6 and TRBJ1-5, is DAGVTQSPTHLIKTRGQQVTLRCSPKSGHDTVSWYQQALGQGPQFIFQYYEEEERQRGNFPDRFSGHQFPNYSSELNVNALLLGDSALYLCASSLGAGNQPQHFGDGTRLSIL.

The V and J genes are TRBV6-6 and TRBJ2-7, with D maybe TRBD2 (6 bases). Germline lookup yields CDR1 MNHNY and CDR2 SVGAGI (reference sequence). Trimming cost V 4 bases and J 0 bases, with 10 bases left between them. The CDR3 spans 14 residues. CDR3 residues: CASSLEGVSYEQYF. CDR3 in DNA: TGTGCCAGCAGTTTGGAGGGCGTCTCCTACGAGCAGTACTTC.

The chain has TRBV5-6 and TRBJ2-7; 8 nucleotides line up with TRBD1. Trimming cost V 1 base and J 7 bases; bases outside gene matches: 1. CDR3 length: 12 amino acids. Germline V lookup: CDR1 SGHDT, CDR2 YYEEEE. DNA for the CDR3: TGTGCCAGCAGCTTGAGACAGGGGGAGCAGTACTTC. Amino acid sequence: CASSLRQGEQYF. Using reference TRBV5-6 and TRBJ2-7 for the parts outside the CDR3, the full variable domain is DAGVTQSPTHLIKTRGQQVTLRCSPKSGHDTVSWYQQALGQGPQFIFQYYEEEERQRGNFPDRFSGHQFPNYSSELNVNALLLGDSALYLCASSLRQGEQYFGPGTRLTVT.

This chain connects TRBV30 to TRBJ2-7; weak D call: TRBD1 (6 bases). The CDR3 spans 12 residues. Looked up from germline, CDR1 is GTSNPN and CDR2 is SVGIG (reference sequence). Trimming stripped 8 bases from V and 0 bases from J, with 11 bases between. Here the CDR3 reads CALDRSSYEQYF. CDR3 nucleotides: TGTGCCCTAGACAGGTCCTCCTACGAGCAGTACTTC.

The rearrangement links TRBV5-6 to TRBJ2-1; the D gene is possibly TRBD1 (6 bases). Trimming stripped 3 bases from V and 9 bases from J, with 13 bases between. There are 13 residues in the CDR3. Germline lookup yields CDR1 SGHDT and CDR2 YYEEEE. This CDR3 is CASSSQGPPEQFF. The CDR3 DNA is TGTGCCAGCAGCTCTCAGGGGCCCCCTGAGCAGTTCTTC.

The J gene is TRBJ2-3, the V gene TRBV5-1; 9 nucleotides agree with TRBD1. This CDR3 spans 15 amino acids. Germline V CDR1 and CDR2: SGHRS, YFSETQ. The junction had 7 bases not matched to a gene; V was cut back by 5 bases and J by 3 bases. The CDR3, as DNA: TGCGCCAGCAGGACATCCGGGACAGGGACAGATACGCAGTATTTT. This sequence encodes CASRTSGTGTDTQYF. The full variable domain, rest sourced from reference TRBV5-1 and TRBJ2-3, is KAGVTQTPRYLIKTRGQQVTLSCSPISGHRSVSWYQQTPGQGLQFLFEYFSETQRNKGNFPGRFSGRQFSNSRSEMNVSTLELGDSALYLCASRTSGTGTDTQYFGPGTRLTVL.

This chain uses TRBV5-6 with TRBJ2-7, with 8 bases lining up with TRBD2. Trimming took 4 bases from V and 5 from J; bases not matched to a gene: 8. CDR3 length: 14 residues. Germline loops: CDR1 SGHDT, CDR2 YYEEEE. CDR3 amino acids: CASSRRGGAHEQYF. CDR3 sequence (DNA): TGTGCCAGCAGCCGTCGGGGGGGAGCGCACGAGCAGTACTTC. Using reference TRBV5-6 and TRBJ2-7 for the parts outside the CDR3, the full variable domain is DAGVTQSPTHLIKTRGQQVTLRCSPKSGHDTVSWYQQALGQGPQFIFQYYEEEERQRGNFPDRFSGHQFPNYSSELNVNALLLGDSALYLCASSRRGGAHEQYFGPGTRLTVT.

This sequence joins TRBV5-1 and TRBJ2-1, with D tentatively TRBD1 (6 bases). The germline CDR1 and CDR2 sequences are SGHRS and YFSETQ. The CDR3 consists of 13 residues. V lost 4 bases and J lost 7, with 12 bases in between. The CDR3 sequence: CASSLTGRNEQFF. CDR3 bases: TGCGCCAGCAGCCTTACAGGGAGAAATGAGCAGTTCTTC.

The gene calls are TRBV4-2 and TRBJ2-7; D is perhaps TRBD2 (5 bases). The CDR3 has 15 residues. Trimming shortened V by 1 base and J by 1 base, and 11 bases separated the two germline ends. In germline, CDR1 is LGHNA, CDR2 YNFKEQ. This CDR3 is CASSQAWLASYEQYF. CDR3 sequence (DNA): TGTGCCAGCAGCCAAGCCTGGCTAGCTTCCTACGAGCAGTACTTC.

The chain has TRBV28 and TRBJ1-1, with 8 positions matching TRBD1. CDR3 length equals 14 residues. J lost 2 bases, V lost 6 bases, and 5 bases had no gene match. CDR1 and CDR2 from the germline V gene are MDHEN and SYDVKM. In nucleotides, the CDR3 is TGTGCCAGCAGACTGACAGGGGCCAACACTGAAGCTTTCTTT. Translated: CASRLTGANTEAFF.

The count of this clone is one. J is TRBJ1-5 and V is TRBV28; 10 bases fit TRBD1. V lost 5 bases, J lost 7 bases, and 11 bases stayed unmatched. The CDR3 is made up of 16 amino acids. The germline V gene encodes CDR1 MDHEN and CDR2 SYDVKM. In DNA form, the CDR3 reads TGTGCCAGCAGTGATCCCGGGACAGGGGTCGGGCAGCCCCAGCATTTT. Its protein is CASSDPGTGVGQPQHF.

The chain couples TRBV5-6 to TRBJ2-3, with a tentative D call TRBD2 (6 bases). V lost 1 base to trimming and J lost 5 bases, with 8 bases between them. The CDR3 length is 13 residues. Germline-derived CDR1 and CDR2 are SGHDT and YYEEEE. CDR3 in amino acids: CASSLPGGDTQYF. CDR3 sequence (DNA): TGTGCCAGCAGCTTGCCCGGGGGAGATACGCAGTATTTT.

The rearrangement links TRBV19 to TRBJ2-7, with D perhaps matching TRBD2 (6 bases). CDR3 length: 13 residues. The germline V gene has CDR1 LNHDA and CDR2 SQIVND (reference sequence). V was clipped by 5 bases and J by 4 bases, with 12 bases between them. The DNA of the CDR3 is TGTGCCAGTAGTGCGAAACGGGGGTACGAGCAGTACTTC. This sequence encodes CASSAKRGYEQYF.

The CDR3 DNA is TGTGCCAGCAGTTACTCGCGCCGAGCCTACGAGCAGTACTTC. Its translation: CASSYSRRAYEQYF. V usage is TRBV6-5 and J usage is TRBJ2-7; D is uncertain. Germline CDR1 and CDR2: MNHEY and SVGAGI. V was cut by 0 bases and J by 2 bases, with 8 bases left in between. This CDR3 has 14 residues.

This clone has just a few counts. The V call is TRBV28, the J call TRBJ1-1; perhaps TRBD1 as D (6 bases). Germline CDR1 is MDHEN and CDR2 is SYDVKM. V was cut by 6 bases and J by 5 bases, with 7 bases left in between. There are 11 residues in the CDR3. The chain's CDR3 is CASRGATEAFF. In nucleotides, the CDR3 is TGTGCCAGCAGGGGGGCTACTGAAGCTTTCTTT.

This chain uses TRBV4-3 with TRBJ1-2; 7 bases fit TRBD1. This CDR3 spans 17 amino acids. Germline V CDR1 and CDR2: LGHNA, YSLEER. The V segment lost 1 base and the J segment 4 bases; nucleotides outside the gene matches: 12. CDR3 loop: CASSQGWGTVVTYGYTF. In DNA form, the CDR3 reads TGCGCCAGCAGCCAAGGATGGGGGACAGTCGTAACCTATGGCTACACCTTC.

This sequence joins TRBV6-1 and TRBJ2-7; a weak D match, TRBD2 (6 bases). The CDR3 totals 10 residues. Between the trimmed V and J ends, which lost 7 bases and 6 bases, there was a span of 7 bases. CDR1 is MNHNS, CDR2 SASEGT, per germline. The DNA for the CDR3 is TGTGCCAGCATCGGGGGCGAGCAGTACTTC. Encoded protein: CASIGGEQYF.

The rearrangement joins TRBV5-6 to TRBJ2-7; D is uncertain. The V end lost 0 bases, the J end lost 2 bases, and 9 bases lay between the germline ends. From germline, CDR1 is SGHDT and CDR2 YYEEEE. CDR3 length equals 14 residues. The CDR3 region has the DNA TGTGCCAGCAGCTTGGACCCTAATCCCTACGAGCAGTACTTC. Translated, it gives CASSLDPNPYEQYF.

V gene TRBV30 combines with J gene TRBJ1-2; 8 nucleotides line up with TRBD1. CDR1 GTSNPN and CDR2 SVGIG come from the germline V gene (reference sequence). The J segment lost 3 bases and the V segment lost 2 bases, leaving 5 bases of the junction unmatched. The CDR3 covers 14 residues. CDR3 sequence reads: CAWSRQGAYYGYTF. In nucleotides, the CDR3 is TGTGCCTGGAGTAGGCAGGGGGCCTACTATGGCTACACCTTC.

This clone has a single count. The J gene is TRBJ1-2, the V gene TRBV5-4, with D unresolved. Deletions cut 0 bases from V and 4 bases from J, with 10 bases between. The CDR3 sequence is 14 residues long. CDR1 and CDR2 from the germline V gene are SGHNT and YYREEE (reference sequence). The CDR3 DNA sequence: TGTGCCAGCAGCTTGGGGGGAGGTCTCTATGGCTACACCTTC. This translates into CASSLGGGLYGYTF.

The rearrangement links TRBV6-6 to TRBJ2-7; 9 nucleotides agree with TRBD2. Per germline, CDR1 MNHNY and CDR2 SVGAGI (reference sequence). This CDR3 has 16 amino acids. Germline trimming cut 6 bases from V and 4 bases from J; bases unmatched to any gene: 13. The CDR3 spells CASRGPSGLAAYEQYF. The CDR3 bases are TGTGCCAGCAGAGGGCCTTCGGGACTAGCTGCTTACGAGCAGTACTTC.